This TCR beta chain is from a study of CD8 T cells in ankylosing spondylitis. Overall study results and limits: From matched ankylosing spondylitis synovial fluid, disease-linked clones were reportedly recovered at significantly enriched levels. It appeared that ankylosing spondylitis blood was characterized by a TCR beta motif of roughly 8 highly homologous variants. Disease-linked clones had a CD8+ phenotype and relatively low frequency in peripheral blood.

It was by quantitative 5'-RACE with molecular barcodes that TCR beta libraries were made. TCRdb used MiXCR to reprocess the 5' RACE reads, holding one entry per CDR3 protein. The data show 750,000 to 850,000 distinct CDR3 sequences, over 9.5% seen once. Worth noting for this clonotype: The antigen remains unidentified.

CDR3 length: 14 residues. V shed 7 bases and J 5 bases; nucleotides not matched to a gene: 10. The chain combines TRBV12-3 or TRBV12-4 with TRBJ2-7, with 8 bases that match TRBD1. Sequenced: blood, either unsorted or a sorted T cell fraction (not recorded which). The sequence derives from a male donor with ankylosing spondylitis. The CDR3 is CASTKDRGMHEQYF. The CDR3 nucleotides are TGTGCCAGCACCAAAGACAGGGGTATGCACGAGCAGTACTTC.